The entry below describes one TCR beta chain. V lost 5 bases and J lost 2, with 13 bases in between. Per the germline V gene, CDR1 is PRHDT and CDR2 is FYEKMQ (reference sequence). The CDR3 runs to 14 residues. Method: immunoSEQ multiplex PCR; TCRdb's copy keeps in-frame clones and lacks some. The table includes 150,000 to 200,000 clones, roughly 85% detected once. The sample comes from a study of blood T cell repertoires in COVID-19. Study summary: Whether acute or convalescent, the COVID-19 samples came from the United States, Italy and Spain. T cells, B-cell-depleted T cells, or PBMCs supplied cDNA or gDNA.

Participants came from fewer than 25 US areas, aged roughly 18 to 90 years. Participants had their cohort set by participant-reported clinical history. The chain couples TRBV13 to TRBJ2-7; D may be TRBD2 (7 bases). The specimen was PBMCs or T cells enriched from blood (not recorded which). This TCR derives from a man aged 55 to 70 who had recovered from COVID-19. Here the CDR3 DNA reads TGTGCCAGCAGCCAGGAGGGGGGGACCTACGAGCAGTACTTC. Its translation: CASSQEGGTYEQYF.